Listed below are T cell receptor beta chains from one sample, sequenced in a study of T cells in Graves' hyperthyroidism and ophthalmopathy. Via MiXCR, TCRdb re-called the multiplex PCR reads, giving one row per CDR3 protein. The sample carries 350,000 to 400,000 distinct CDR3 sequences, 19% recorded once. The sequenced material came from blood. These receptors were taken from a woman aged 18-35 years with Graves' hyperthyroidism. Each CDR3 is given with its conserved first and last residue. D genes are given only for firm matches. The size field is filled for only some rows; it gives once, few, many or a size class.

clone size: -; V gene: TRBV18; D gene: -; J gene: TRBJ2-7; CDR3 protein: CASSPIRTDGYEQYF; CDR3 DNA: TGTGCCAGCTCACCAATCCGGACGGACGGCTACGAGCAGTACTTC
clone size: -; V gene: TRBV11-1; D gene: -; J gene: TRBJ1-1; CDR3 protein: CASSLALRWPTRGHTEAFF; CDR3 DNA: TGTGCCAGCAGCTTAGCCCTTAGGTGGCCGACACGGGGGCATACTGAAGCTTTCTTT
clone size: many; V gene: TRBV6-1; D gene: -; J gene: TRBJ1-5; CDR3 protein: CASSEAWGPNQPQHF; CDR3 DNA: TGTGCCAGCAGTGAAGCGTGGGGGCCTAATCAGCCCCAGCATTTT
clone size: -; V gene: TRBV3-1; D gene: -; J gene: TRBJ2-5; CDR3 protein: CASSQEVLTQETQYF; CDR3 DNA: TGTGCCAGCAGCCAAGAGGTATTGACGCAAGAGACCCAGTACTTC
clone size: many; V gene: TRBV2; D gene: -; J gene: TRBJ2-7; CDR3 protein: CASSEDSGRGYEQYF; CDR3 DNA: TGTGCCAGCAGTGAAGACTCAGGCAGGGGCTACGAGCAGTACTTC
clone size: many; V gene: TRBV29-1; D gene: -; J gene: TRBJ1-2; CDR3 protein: CSVIGTIGINGYTF; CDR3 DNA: TGCAGCGTTATCGGGACCATTGGTATAAATGGCTACACCTTC
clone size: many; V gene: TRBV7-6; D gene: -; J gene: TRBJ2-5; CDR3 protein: CASSLGSIQETQYF; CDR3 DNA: TGTGCCAGCAGCTTAGGAAGCATCCAAGAGACCCAGTACTTC
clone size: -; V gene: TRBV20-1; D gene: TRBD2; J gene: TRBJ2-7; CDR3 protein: CSARDYSGGPYEQYF; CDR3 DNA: TGCAGTGCTAGAGACTATAGCGGGGGGCCCTACGAGCAGTACTTC
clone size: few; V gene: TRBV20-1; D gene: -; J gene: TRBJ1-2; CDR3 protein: CGVPLGGRFFNYGYTF; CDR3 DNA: TGCGGAGTCCCCCTGGGGGGGCGGTTCTTTAACTATGGCTACACCTTC
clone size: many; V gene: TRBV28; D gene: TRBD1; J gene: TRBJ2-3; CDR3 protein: CASSRGQGATDTQYF; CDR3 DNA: TGTGCCAGCAGTCGAGGACAGGGGGCAACAGATACGCAGTATTTT
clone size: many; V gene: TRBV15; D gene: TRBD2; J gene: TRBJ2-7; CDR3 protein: CATSTIMRGEQYF; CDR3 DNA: TGTGCCACCAGCACTATAATGCGGGGGGAGCAGTACTTC
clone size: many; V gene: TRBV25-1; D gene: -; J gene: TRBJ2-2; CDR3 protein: CASSRTSFRIVNKNTGELFF; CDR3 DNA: TGTGCCAGCAGCCGAACGTCATTTAGAATTGTGAACAAGAACACCGGGGAGCTGTTTTTT
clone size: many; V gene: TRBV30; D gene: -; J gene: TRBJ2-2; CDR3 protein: CAWIGPVYTGELFF; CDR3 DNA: TGTGCCTGGATAGGGCCCGTCTACACCGGGGAGCTGTTTTTT
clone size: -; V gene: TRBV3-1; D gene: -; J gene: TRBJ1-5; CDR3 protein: CASSQASGGNQPQHF; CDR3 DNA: TGTGCCAGCAGCCAAGCATCAGGGGGCAATCAGCCCCAGCATTTT
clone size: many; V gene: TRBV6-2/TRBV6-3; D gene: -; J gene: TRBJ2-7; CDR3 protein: CASLAGQSFSEQYF; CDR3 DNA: TGTGCCAGCTTAGCCGGACAGTCCTTCTCCGAGCAGTACTTC
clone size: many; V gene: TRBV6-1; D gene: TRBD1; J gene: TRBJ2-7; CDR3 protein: CASSEQGAGSYEQYF; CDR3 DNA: TGTGCCAGCAGTGAACAGGGGGCGGGATCCTACGAGCAGTACTTC
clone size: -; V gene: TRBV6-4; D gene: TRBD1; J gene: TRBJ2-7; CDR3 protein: CASSTPGQGAQGYEQYF; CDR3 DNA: TGTGCCAGCAGTACTCCGGGACAGGGGGCGCAGGGCTACGAGCAGTACTTC
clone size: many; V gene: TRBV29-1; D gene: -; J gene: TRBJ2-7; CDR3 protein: CSVEGGAPYEQYF; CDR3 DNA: TGCAGCGTTGAGGGGGGGGCCCCCTACGAGCAGTACTTC
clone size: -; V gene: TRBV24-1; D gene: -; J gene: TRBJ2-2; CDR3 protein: CSTTPANTGELFF; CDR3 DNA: TGTTCCACTACCCCCGCGAACACCGGGGAGCTGTTTTTT
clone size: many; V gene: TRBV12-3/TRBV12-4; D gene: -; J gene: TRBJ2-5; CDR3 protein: CASSFETRYQETQYF; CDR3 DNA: TGTGCCAGCAGTTTTGAGACTAGGTACCAAGAGACCCAGTACTTC
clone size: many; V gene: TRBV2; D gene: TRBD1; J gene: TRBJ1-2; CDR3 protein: CASRVGQLYGYTF; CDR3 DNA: TGTGCCAGCAGAGTGGGACAGCTTTATGGCTACACCTTC
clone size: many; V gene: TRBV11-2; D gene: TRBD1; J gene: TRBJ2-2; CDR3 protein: CASSLDRGNTGELFF; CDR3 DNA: TGTGCCAGCAGTTTGGACAGGGGGAACACCGGGGAGCTGTTTTTT
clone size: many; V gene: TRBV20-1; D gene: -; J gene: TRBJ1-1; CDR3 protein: CSALVGGVGTEAFF; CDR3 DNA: TGCAGCGCTTTAGTCGGGGGCGTTGGCACTGAAGCTTTCTTT
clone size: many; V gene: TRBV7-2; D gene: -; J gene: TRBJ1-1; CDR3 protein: CASSLRDANTEAFF; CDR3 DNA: TGTGCCAGCAGCCTCAGGGACGCGAACACTGAAGCTTTCTTT
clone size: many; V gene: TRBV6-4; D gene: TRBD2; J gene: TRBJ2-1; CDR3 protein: CASSDSLAGGNEQFF; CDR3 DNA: TGTGCCAGCAGTGACTCACTAGCGGGGGGGAATGAGCAGTTCTTC
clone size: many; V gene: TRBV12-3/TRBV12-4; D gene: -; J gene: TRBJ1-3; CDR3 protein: CASLRRAEGNTIYF; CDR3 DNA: TGTGCCAGCCTCCGGAGGGCCGAAGGAAACACCATATATTTT
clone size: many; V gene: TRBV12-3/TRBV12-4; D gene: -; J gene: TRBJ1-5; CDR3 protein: CASSFAHQPQHF; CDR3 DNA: TGTGCCAGCAGTTTCGCCCATCAGCCCCAGCATTTT
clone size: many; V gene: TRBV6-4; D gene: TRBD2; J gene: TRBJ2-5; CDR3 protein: CASSDGGDPETQYF; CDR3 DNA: TGTGCCAGCAGTGATGGGGGGGATCCGGAGACCCAGTACTTC
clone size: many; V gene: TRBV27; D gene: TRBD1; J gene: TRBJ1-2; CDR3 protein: CASSLGDRVGYTF; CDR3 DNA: TGTGCCAGCAGTTTAGGGGACAGGGTTGGCTACACCTTC
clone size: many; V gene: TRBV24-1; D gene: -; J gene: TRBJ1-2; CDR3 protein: CATSVSGANYGYTF; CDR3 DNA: TGTGCCACCAGTGTTTCAGGCGCAAACTATGGCTACACCTTC
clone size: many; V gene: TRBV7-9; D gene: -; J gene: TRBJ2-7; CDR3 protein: CASSYTSRSYEQYF; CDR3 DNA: TGTGCCAGCAGCTACACTTCCCGCTCCTACGAGCAGTACTTC
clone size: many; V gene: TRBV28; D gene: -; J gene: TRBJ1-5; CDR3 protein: CASSSGSGYSNQPQHF; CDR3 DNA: TGTGCCAGCAGCTCAGGGTCAGGTTATAGCAATCAGCCCCAGCATTTT
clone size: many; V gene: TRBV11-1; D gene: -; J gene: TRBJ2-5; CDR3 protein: CASSSRDVAQDQYF; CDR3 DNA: TGTGCCAGCAGCAGCCGGGACGTGGCCCAAGACCAGTACTTC
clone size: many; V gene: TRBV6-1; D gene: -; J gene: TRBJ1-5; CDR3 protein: CASVGGRRNQPQHF; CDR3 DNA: TGTGCCAGCGTGGGGGGGCGACGGAATCAGCCCCAGCATTTT
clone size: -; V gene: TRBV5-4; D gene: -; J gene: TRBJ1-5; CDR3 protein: CAPWGSSQPQHF; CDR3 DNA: TGTGCCCCCTGGGGGTCCAGTCAGCCCCAGCATTTT
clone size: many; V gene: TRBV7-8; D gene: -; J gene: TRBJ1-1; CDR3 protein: CASSLVRGLTVAEAFF; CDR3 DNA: TGTGCCAGCAGCTTAGTTAGAGGCCTAACGGTAGCTGAAGCTTTCTTT